This TCR beta chain was retrieved from a study of blood T cell repertoires in COVID-19. Study as a whole: Italy, Spain and the United States were the sources of the convalescent and acute COVID-19 samples.

Libraries were prepared by immunoSEQ multiplex PCR; TCRdb keeps only in-frame clonotypes and omits some of them. The repertoire has over 75,000 clones, approximately 84% of them found once; the top ten carry about 10%. The CDR3 runs 14 residues. Germline lookup yields CDR1 LGHNA and CDR2 YSLEER. V gave up 1 base and J gave up 1 base, with 5 bases separating them. The rearrangement uses TRBV4-3 and TRBJ1-5, with TRBD1 as a possible D gene (5 bases). The sequenced sample was peripheral blood. This TCR came from a man in his sixties or seventies with acute or convalescent COVID-19. The CDR3 protein is CASSQGQSNQPQHF. The CDR3 DNA reads as TGCGCCAGCAGCCAAGGACAGAGCAATCAGCCCCAGCATTTT.